The 21 T cell receptor beta chains below come from one sample, sequenced in a study of blood T cells in healthy people across ages. Primed by a sample-barcoded 5' primer and a J-beta primer mix, a second PCR proceeded for about 6 to 12 cycles. TCRdb itself ran the 5' RACE reads through MiXCR, one entry per CDR3 protein. The sample records over 600,000 distinct CDR3 sequences, 45% to 70% being singletons. Specimen: blood. The receptors were gathered from a man in his forties in good health.

V gene TRBV12-3 or TRBV12-4 combines with J gene TRBJ1-2; D is uncertain. This CDR3 comprises 13 residues. V was shortened by 3 bases and J by 8 bases, with 13 bases between the two germline ends. The CDR3 reads CASSFGVALGYTF. CDR3 coding DNA: TGTGCCAGCAGTTTCGGGGTCGCTTTGGGCTACACCTTC.

This clonotype occurred a few times. The chain has TRBV4-2 and TRBJ2-7, with 7 bases that match TRBD2. CDR3 length: 15 residues. V shed 2 bases, J shed 2 bases, and the junction held 6 bases outside the gene matches. From germline, CDR1 is LGHNA and CDR2 YNFKEQ. CDR3 bases: TGTGCCAGCAGCCAAAAGGCGGGGGTTACCTACGAGCAGTACTTC. It codes for CASSQKAGVTYEQYF.

V gene TRBV9 combines with J gene TRBJ2-7; 13 bases align to TRBD2. This CDR3 comprises 16 residues. Germline trimming cut 2 bases from V and 4 bases from J; bases unmatched to any gene: 6. In germline, CDR1 is SGDLS, CDR2 YYNGEE. The chain's CDR3 is CASSVGGLAGLYEQYF. CDR3 sequence (DNA): TGTGCCAGCAGCGTTGGGGGACTAGCGGGATTGTACGAGCAGTACTTC.

This clonotype has just a few counts. The chain joins TRBV4-3 to TRBJ1-5; no reliable D call. Germline CDR1 and CDR2: LGHNA and YSLEER. Deletions cut 1 base from V and 3 bases from J, with 4 bases between. This CDR3 contains 13 residues. Here the CDR3 DNA reads TGCGCCAGCAGCCAAGGGTACAATCAGCCCCAGCATTTT. Encoded protein: CASSQGYNQPQHF.

The chain is built from TRBV4-3 and TRBJ2-3; 7 nucleotides agree with TRBD2. The CDR3 totals 17 residues. V dropped 2 bases and J dropped 0; count of bases not matched to a gene: 8. Germline V lookup: CDR1 LGHNA, CDR2 YSLEER. The CDR3 spells CASSQFALAESTDTQYF. The DNA for the CDR3 is TGCGCCAGCAGCCAATTCGCCCTAGCGGAAAGCACAGATACGCAGTATTTT.

As DNA, the CDR3 is TGTGCCAGCAGCCACAAACTAGCGGGGGAAGAGACCCAGTACTTC. Translated, it gives CASSHKLAGEETQYF. The rearrangement links TRBV9 to TRBJ2-5; 11 bases agree with TRBD2. From germline, CDR1 is SGDLS and CDR2 YYNGEE. With V trimmed by 4 bases and J by 3 bases, 5 bases remained unmatched. CDR3 length: 15 residues.

The chain has TRBV29-1 and TRBJ2-3, with TRBD2 identical over 13 bases. Germline CDR1 reads SQVTM; CDR2 reads ANQGSEA. CDR3 length: 15 amino acids. V lost 6 bases, J lost 6 bases, and 9 bases stayed unmatched. CDR3 region: CSVEGLAGHLDTQYF. The DNA of the CDR3 is TGCAGCGTCGAGGGACTAGCGGGACATTTGGATACGCAGTATTTT.

The chain carries TRBV6-6 and TRBJ1-4; 7 positions agree with TRBD1. V was clipped by 8 bases and J by 4 bases; unmatched bases: 16. This CDR3 has 17 amino acids. Germline V gene sequence: CDR1 MNHNY, CDR2 SVGAGI (reference sequence). The CDR3 DNA follows: TGTGCCAGCCGGAGATACTCAACAGGGGACCTTAATGAAAAACTGTTTTTT. Amino acid sequence: CASRRYSTGDLNEKLFF.

The chain carries TRBV2 and TRBJ1-2; D uncertain. Germline lookup yields CDR1 SNHLY and CDR2 FYNNEI. The germline V and J ends were trimmed by 9 bases and 1 base, with 12 bases remaining between them. The CDR3 contains 13 residues. CDR3 sequence (DNA): TGTGCCAGTTTGGGATCTCGTAACTATGGCTACACCTTC. Amino acids: CASLGSRNYGYTF.

This clonotype was recorded only once. This chain connects TRBV12-3 or TRBV12-4 to TRBJ1-1, with D possibly matching TRBD1 (5 bases). V was shortened by 6 bases and J by 3 bases, with 11 bases between the two germline ends. The CDR3 runs 13 residues. The CDR3 is CASSPGSYTEAFF. Here the CDR3 DNA reads TGTGCCAGCAGCCCAGGGTCGTACACTGAAGCTTTCTTT.

V gene TRBV6-2 or TRBV6-3 combines with J gene TRBJ2-2; TRBD2 matches at 14 bases. This CDR3 contains 16 residues. V lost 6 bases and J lost 4; bases outside the gene matches: 4. The germline gives CDR1 MNHEY, CDR2 SVGEGT. CDR3 sequence reads: CASSRLAGGGTGELFF. As DNA, the CDR3 is TGTGCCAGCAGCCGACTAGCGGGAGGGGGCACCGGGGAGCTGTTTTTT.

As DNA, the CDR3 is TGTGCCAGCAGCCAAGATGACGGGTCAGTAGCCAAAAACATTCAGTACTTC. Translation: CASSQDDGSVAKNIQYF. The chain uses TRBV3-1 and TRBJ2-4; D ambiguous. The CDR3 is 17 amino acids. Trimming pared 0 bases from V and 0 bases from J, leaving 12 bases between. Germline-derived CDR1 and CDR2 are LGHDT and YNNKEL (reference sequence).

J is TRBJ2-1 and V is TRBV20-1; TRBD1 matches at 7 bases. With 2 bases clipped from V and 7 bases from J, the junction kept 8 bases outside the gene matches. The CDR3 sequence is 14 residues long. Germline values: CDR1 DFQATT, CDR2 SNEGSKA (reference sequence). The CDR3 sequence: CSARMAGGFNEQFF. In DNA, the CDR3 is TGCAGTGCTAGAATGGCAGGGGGTTTTAATGAGCAGTTCTTC.

This clonotype has a handful of counts. The V and J genes are TRBV29-1 and TRBJ2-3; no clear D. This CDR3 region has 14 residues. Trimming removed 1 base from V and 1 base from J, with 9 bases in between. Germline V CDR1 and CDR2: SQVTM, ANQGSEA. CDR3 protein: CSVEASVGTDTQYF. The DNA of the CDR3 is TGCAGCGTTGAAGCCTCCGTGGGCACAGATACGCAGTATTTT.

The genes are TRBV10-3 and TRBJ1-1; maybe TRBD1 (5 bases). The V end was cut by 7 bases, the J end by 2 bases, with 11 bases between. CDR1 is ENHRY, CDR2 SYGVKD, per germline. The CDR3 length is 13 residues. The CDR3 is CAITGQDNTEAFF. CDR3 sequence (DNA): TGTGCCATCACTGGACAAGATAACACTGAAGCTTTCTTT.

This clonotype showed up just once. The V call is TRBV7-8, the J call TRBJ2-3, with D perhaps matching TRBD2 (6 bases). V was pared by 4 bases and J by 2 bases, with 16 bases between. Germline V gene lookup returns CDR1 SGHVS and CDR2 FQNEAQ. This CDR3 spans 16 amino acids. The CDR3: CASSSYPRGNTDTQYF. For the CDR3, the DNA is TGTGCCAGCAGCTCCTACCCCCGGGGGAACACAGATACGCAGTATTTT.

The J gene is TRBJ2-1, the V gene TRBV7-2; 7 positions match TRBD2. The CDR3 sequence is 14 residues long. Unmatched junction bases numbered 5, after V lost 0 bases and J lost 9 bases. Per germline, CDR1 SGHTA and CDR2 FQGNSA. The CDR3 reads CASSLAGGRGEQFF. Written as DNA, the CDR3 is TGTGCCAGCAGCTTAGCGGGAGGGCGGGGTGAGCAGTTCTTC.

A note on this clonotype: One base away lies a much larger clone, so this may be a sequencing read error. The chain joins TRBV27 to TRBJ2-1; 7 positions match TRBD2. Germline V gene sequence: CDR1 MNHEY, CDR2 SMNVEV (reference sequence). The CDR3 totals 13 residues. DNA of the CDR3: TGTGCCGGCAGTTCCTATACGGGAGGAGAGCAGTTCTTC. It codes for CAGSSYTGGEQFF.

This sequence joins TRBV27 and TRBJ1-1; D gene unclear. Germline-derived CDR1 and CDR2 are MNHEY and SMNVEV (reference sequence). V lost 0 bases, J lost 4 bases, and 6 bases lay in between. CDR3 length equals 13 residues. DNA for the CDR3: TGTGCCAGCAGTTTATCTAGCCGCACTGAAGCTTTCTTT. Protein product: CASSLSSRTEAFF.

The chain has TRBV6-6 and TRBJ2-1, with D possibly matching TRBD2 (5 bases). CDR1 is MNHNY, CDR2 SVGAGI, per germline (reference sequence). This CDR3 contains 15 residues. Trimming left V 6 bases short and J 8 bases short, with 20 bases between. The CDR3 DNA follows: TGTGCCAGCAGGACGAACAAGAGGACTGGCGATGAGCAGTTCTTC. It codes for CASRTNKRTGDEQFF.

The chain carries TRBV7-8 and TRBJ2-5; 10 bases match TRBD2. CDR1 is SGHVS, CDR2 FQNEAQ, per germline. The CDR3 runs 15 residues. The trim removed 2 bases at V and 11 bases at J, leaving 11 bases unmatched. The CDR3 spells CASSLSSGRSDEQYF. CDR3 sequence (DNA): TGTGCCAGCAGCTTATCTAGCGGGAGAAGCGATGAGCAGTACTTC.